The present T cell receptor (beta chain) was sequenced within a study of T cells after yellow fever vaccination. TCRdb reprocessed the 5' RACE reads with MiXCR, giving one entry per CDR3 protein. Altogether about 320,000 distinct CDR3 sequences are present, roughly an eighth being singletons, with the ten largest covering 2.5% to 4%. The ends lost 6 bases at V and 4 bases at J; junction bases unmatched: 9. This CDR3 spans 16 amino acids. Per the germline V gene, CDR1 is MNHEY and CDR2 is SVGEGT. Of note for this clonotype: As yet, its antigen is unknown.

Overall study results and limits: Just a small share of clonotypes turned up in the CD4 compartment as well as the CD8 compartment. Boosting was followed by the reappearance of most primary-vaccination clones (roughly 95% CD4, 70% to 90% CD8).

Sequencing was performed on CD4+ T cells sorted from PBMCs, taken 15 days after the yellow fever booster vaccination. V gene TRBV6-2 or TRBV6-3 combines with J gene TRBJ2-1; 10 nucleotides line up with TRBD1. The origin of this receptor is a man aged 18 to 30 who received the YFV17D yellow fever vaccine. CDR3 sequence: CASRRGTGVLYNEQFF. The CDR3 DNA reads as TGTGCCAGCAGGCGCGGGACAGGGGTATTATACAATGAGCAGTTCTTC.